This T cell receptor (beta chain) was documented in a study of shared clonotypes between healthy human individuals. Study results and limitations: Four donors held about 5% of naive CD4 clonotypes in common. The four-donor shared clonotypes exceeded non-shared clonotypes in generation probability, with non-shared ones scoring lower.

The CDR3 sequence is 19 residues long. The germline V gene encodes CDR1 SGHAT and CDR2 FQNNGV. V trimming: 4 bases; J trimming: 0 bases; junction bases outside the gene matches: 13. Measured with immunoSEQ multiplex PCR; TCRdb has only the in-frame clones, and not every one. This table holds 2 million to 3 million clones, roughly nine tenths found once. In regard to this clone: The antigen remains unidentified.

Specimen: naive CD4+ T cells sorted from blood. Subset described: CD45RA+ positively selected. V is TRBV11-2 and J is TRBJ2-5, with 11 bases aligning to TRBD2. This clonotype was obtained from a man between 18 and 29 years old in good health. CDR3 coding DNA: TGTGCCAGCAGCTCTAGGTCCCTAGCGGGGGGCTGGTACCAAGAGACCCAGTACTTC. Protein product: CASSSRSLAGGWYQETQYF.